This T cell receptor (beta chain) is from a study of tumor-infiltrating lymphocytes in primary liver carcinoma. As for the study in general: The neoplasms were of stage T1-T3 N0M0, with dimensions of about 4.2 to 11 cm across.

cDNA specific to TCR beta was made from 500 ng of total RNA, with a constant-region primer employed for priming. Generation of the TCR beta libraries relied on three nested multiplex PCR rounds using slightly modified ARM-PCR. TRBV1-TRBV30 forward and Cbeta reverse primers drove the first two approximately 11-cycle rounds. One entry per CDR3 protein, called by TCRdb with MiXCR from the multiplex PCR reads. Here the sample spans 110,000 or so distinct CDR3 sequences, roughly 85% being singletons. Remarks on this clonotype: Its antigen is not identified. The CDR3 does not close with the conserved phenylalanine or tryptophan, likely indicating a read error. The DNA is omitted, as the CDR3 cannot be located on it reliably, and the CDR3 follows TCRdb's listing.

The CDR3 region is 14 residues in length, termini included. The V gene's germline CDR1 is SGHKS and CDR2 YYEKEE (reference sequence). For each extraction, RNA and DNA were obtained together from approximately 20-30 mg of unsorted bulk tissue. Treatment of the patients' primary liver carcinoma consisted of surgical resection. Study results and caveats: Blood trailed tumors significantly in top-250-clone fraction (p = 0.039). Tumor region pairs shared more overlap than did tumor-adjacent and tumor-blood pairs.

The TCR comes from a man aged 40-49 years with primary liver carcinoma and hepatitis B virus infection. Source material: liver tumor tissue from sampling region 3. Specified subset: tumor region T3, left-lateral pole. V and J are TRBV5-5 and TRBJ2-5; TRBD2 was called by the table and not checked on the DNA. The CDR3: CASSSKTSGETQYL.